This record looks at one T cell receptor beta chain sequence and its context. Trimming at V came to 3 bases and at J to 0 bases, leaving 4 bases not matched to a gene. From germline, CDR1 is ENHRY and CDR2 SYGVKD. This CDR3 comprises 16 residues. Via MiXCR, TCRdb re-called the RT-PCR reads, giving one row per CDR3 protein. The sample records 650,000 to 800,000 distinct CDR3 sequences, 13% to 15% being singletons. This receptor was identified in a female donor in good health, serving as a healthy control. Source material: memory CD4+ T cells from blood. V is TRBV10-3 and J is TRBJ2-7, with 11 bases matching TRBD2. CDR3 sequence (DNA): TGTGCCATCAGTGACCGTAGCGGGAGGGGCTCCTACGAGCAGTACTTC. As protein: CAISDRSGRGSYEQYF.